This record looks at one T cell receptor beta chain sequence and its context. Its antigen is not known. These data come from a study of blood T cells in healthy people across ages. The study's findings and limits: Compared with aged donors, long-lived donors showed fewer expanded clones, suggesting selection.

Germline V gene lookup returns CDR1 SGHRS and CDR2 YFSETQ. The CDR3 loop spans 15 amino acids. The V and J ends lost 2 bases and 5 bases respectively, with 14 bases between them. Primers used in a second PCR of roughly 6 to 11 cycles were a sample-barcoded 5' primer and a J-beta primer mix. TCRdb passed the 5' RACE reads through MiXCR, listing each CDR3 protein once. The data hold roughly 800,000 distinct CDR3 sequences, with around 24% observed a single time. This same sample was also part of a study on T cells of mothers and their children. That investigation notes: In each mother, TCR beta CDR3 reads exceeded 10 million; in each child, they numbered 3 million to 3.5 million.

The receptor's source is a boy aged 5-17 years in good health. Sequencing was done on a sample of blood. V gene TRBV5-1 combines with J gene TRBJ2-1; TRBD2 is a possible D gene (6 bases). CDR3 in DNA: TGCGCCAGCAGCTTTTGGGGGGAAAGGGACAATGAGCAGTTCTTC. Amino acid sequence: CASSFWGERDNEQFF. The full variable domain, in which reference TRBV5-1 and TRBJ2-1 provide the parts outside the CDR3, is KAGVTQTPRYLIKTRGQQVTLSCSPISGHRSVSWYQQTPGQGLQFLFEYFSETQRNKGNFPGRFSGRQFSNSRSEMNVSTLELGDSALYLCASSFWGERDNEQFFGPGTRLTVL.